This entry lists 9 T cell receptor beta chains sequenced from one sample in a study of blood T cell repertoires in COVID-19. Data came from immunoSEQ multiplex PCR; TCRdb stores just in-frame clones and leaves some out. The sample holds roughly 270,000 clones, 88% seen once. The sequencing input was peripheral blood. The origin of the receptors is a young man with active or convalescent COVID-19.

A single count supports this clone. This chain links TRBV11-2 with TRBJ1-1; D might be TRBD1 (5 bases). This CDR3 contains 16 residues. The V and J ends lost 3 bases and 0 bases respectively, with 14 bases between them. CDR1 and CDR2 (germline): SGHAT, FQNNGV. CDR3 nucleotides: TGTGCCAGCAGCTTTCAAGGGGTGAAGTTGAACACTGAAGCTTTCTTT. It is translated as CASSFQGVKLNTEAFF.

The chain recombines TRBV11-2 with TRBJ2-7; 7 nucleotides align to TRBD1. Unmatched junction bases numbered 8, after V lost 1 base and J lost 5 bases. The CDR3 is 15 residues long. The germline V gene has CDR1 SGHAT and CDR2 FQNNGV. This chain's CDR3 is CASSLGGGALNEQYF. The CDR3 DNA reads TGTGCCAGCAGCTTAGGAGGGGGCGCACTAAACGAGCAGTACTTC.

The chain couples TRBV7-9 to TRBJ2-3, with TRBD1 identical over 7 bases. Losses at the gene ends were 1 base for V and 1 base for J; bases not matched to a gene: 5. Germline assignment: CDR1 SEHNR and CDR2 FQNEAQ (reference sequence). This CDR3 region has 16 residues. The CDR3 loop is CASSLERGPRTDTQYF. The DNA of the CDR3 is TGTGCCAGCAGCTTAGAAAGGGGGCCTCGCACAGATACGCAGTATTTT.

The CDR3 coding sequence is TGTGCCAGCAGTTACCATCCCCCCAATAATTCACCCCTCCACTTT. This gives the protein CASSYHPPNNSPLHF. The rearrangement links TRBV6-5 to TRBJ1-6; the D is unclear. CDR3 length: 15 amino acids. V shed 2 bases and J shed 5 bases, with 10 bases lying between them. Germline values: CDR1 MNHEY, CDR2 SVGAGI.

This CDR3 reads CAISAGLAGSPSSNEQFF. The CDR3 coding sequence is TGTGCCATCAGTGCGGGACTAGCGGGATCACCGTCGTCCAATGAGCAGTTCTTC. This chain uses TRBV10-3 with TRBJ2-1; 13 nucleotides agree with TRBD2. This CDR3 is built from 18 residues. Trimming removed 4 bases from V and 6 bases from J; junction bases left unmatched: 12. Germline V CDR1 and CDR2: ENHRY, SYGVKD.

Only one count was recorded for this clone. V gene TRBV9 combines with J gene TRBJ1-2, with D hard to call. CDR3 size: 15 residues. In germline, CDR1 is SGDLS, CDR2 YYNGEE. Trimming left V 3 bases short and J 0 bases short, with 12 bases between. The CDR3 is CASSGSEGANYGYTF. The CDR3 nucleotides are TGTGCCAGCAGCGGCTCAGAGGGCGCTAACTATGGCTACACCTTC. Full variable domain (missing parts from reference TRBV9 and TRBJ1-2): DSGVTQTPKHLITATGQRVTLRCSPRSGDLSVYWYQQSLDQGLQFLIQYYNGEERAKGNILERFSAQQFPDLHSELNLSSLELGDSALYFCASSGSEGANYGYTFGSGTRLTVV.

This chain joins TRBV18 and TRBJ1-4, with TRBD1 identical over 7 bases. Germline lookup yields CDR1 KGHSH and CDR2 LQKENI. The V and J ends lost 6 bases and 14 bases, in that order; junction bases with no gene match: 24. The CDR3 length is 17 residues. CDR3 sequence reads: CASSPSPGQTSGKTLFF. CDR3 DNA sequence: TGTGCCAGCTCGCCTTCCCCGGGACAGACAAGCGGAAAAACTCTGTTTTTT.

The chain employs TRBV21-1 and TRBJ1-2; the D call of TRBD1 is as the table states it, not checked on the DNA. TRBV21-1 is termed a pseudogene. The CDR3 sequence is 12 residues long. DNA of the CDR3: TGTGCCAGCAGCAAGAGACAGGGAGGCTACACCTTC. Its protein product is CASSKRQGGYTF.

The chain carries TRBV11-2 and TRBJ1-6, with 7 positions matching TRBD1. Looked up from germline, CDR1 is SGHAT and CDR2 is FQNNGV. The V gene end was trimmed by 10 bases and the J gene end by 9 bases; junction bases not matched to a gene: 9. This CDR3 comprises 13 residues. The chain's CDR3 is CAKPKGAISPLHF. CDR3 nucleotides: TGTGCCAAACCTAAGGGGGCTATTTCACCCCTCCACTTT.